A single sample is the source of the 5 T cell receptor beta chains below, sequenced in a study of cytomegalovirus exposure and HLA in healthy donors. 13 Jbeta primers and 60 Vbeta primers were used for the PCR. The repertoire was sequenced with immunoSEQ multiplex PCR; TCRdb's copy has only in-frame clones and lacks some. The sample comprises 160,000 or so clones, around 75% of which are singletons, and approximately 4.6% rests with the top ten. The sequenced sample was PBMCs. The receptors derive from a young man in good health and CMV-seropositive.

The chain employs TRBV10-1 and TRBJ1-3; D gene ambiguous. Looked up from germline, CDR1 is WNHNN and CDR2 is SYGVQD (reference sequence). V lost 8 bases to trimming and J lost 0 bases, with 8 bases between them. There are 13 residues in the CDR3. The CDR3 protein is CASVRASGNTIYF. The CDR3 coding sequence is TGCGCCAGCGTGCGGGCCTCTGGAAACACCATATATTTT.

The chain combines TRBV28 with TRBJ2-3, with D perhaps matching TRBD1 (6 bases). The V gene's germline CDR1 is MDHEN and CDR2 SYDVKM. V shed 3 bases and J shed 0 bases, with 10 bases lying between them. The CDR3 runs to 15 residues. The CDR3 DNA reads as TGTGCCAGCAGTTTCAGGACAGCTAGCACAGATACGCAGTATTTT. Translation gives CASSFRTASTDTQYF.

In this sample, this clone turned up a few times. The CDR3 reads CASSPLSGRSDTQYF. CDR3 in DNA: TGTGCCAGCAGCCCTCTAAGCGGGAGGTCCGATACGCAGTATTTT. V usage is TRBV14 and J usage is TRBJ2-3; 9 bases agree with TRBD2. V shed 4 bases, J shed 6 bases, and the junction held 8 bases outside the gene matches. The germline gives CDR1 SGHDN, CDR2 FVKESK. CDR3 length: 15 amino acids.

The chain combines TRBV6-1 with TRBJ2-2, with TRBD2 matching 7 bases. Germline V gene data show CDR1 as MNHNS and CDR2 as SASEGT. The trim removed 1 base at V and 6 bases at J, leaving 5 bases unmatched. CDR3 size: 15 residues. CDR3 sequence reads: CASSEGAGDAGELFF. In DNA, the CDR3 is TGTGCCAGCAGTGAAGGGGCGGGGGACGCCGGGGAGCTGTTTTTT.

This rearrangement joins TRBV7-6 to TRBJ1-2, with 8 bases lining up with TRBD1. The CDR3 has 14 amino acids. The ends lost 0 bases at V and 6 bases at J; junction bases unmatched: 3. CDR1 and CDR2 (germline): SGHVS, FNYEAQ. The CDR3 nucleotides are TGTGCCAGCAGCTTAGCGGTGACAGGGGATGGCTACACCTTC. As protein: CASSLAVTGDGYTF.